Following are 31 T cell receptor beta chains from one sample sequenced in a study of tumor-infiltrating lymphocytes in primary liver carcinoma. Constant-region priming of around 490 ng total RNA yielded TCR beta cDNA. Modified slightly, ARM-PCR produced TCR beta libraries over three nested multiplex PCR rounds. The first two PCR rounds used TRBV1-TRBV30 primers with a Cbeta primer, nine to ten cycles each. From the multiplex PCR reads, TCRdb called clonotypes with MiXCR, one entry per CDR3 protein. The top ten clones hold over 15% of a sample with over 250,000 distinct CDR3 sequences, about 50% of them seen once. Unsorted whole blood served as the source of blood RNA, and germline DNA was extracted as well. The sample taken for sequencing was peripheral blood. The source is a woman between 25 and 40 years old with primary liver carcinoma and hepatitis B virus infection.

The chain is built from TRBV19 and TRBJ2-1; TRBD2 aligns across 10 bases. With 5 bases clipped from V and 8 bases from J, the junction kept 12 bases outside the gene matches. CDR1 is LNHDA, CDR2 SQIVND, per germline (reference sequence). The CDR3 contains 16 residues. CDR3 region: CASSLASGRGFHEQFF. The CDR3 DNA is TGTGCCAGTAGTCTAGCTAGCGGGAGAGGGTTCCATGAGCAGTTCTTC.

This chain joins TRBV11-3 and TRBJ2-5; 11 nucleotides align to TRBD2. Germline CDR1 is SGHNT and CDR2 is YENEEA. CDR3 length: 17 residues. V shed 3 bases, J shed 9 bases, and the junction held 15 bases outside the gene matches. The CDR3 DNA is TGTGCCAGCAGCTTGCCGCCGGGACTAGCGGTCGGGGAGCCCCAGTACTTC. Translating it yields CASSLPPGLAVGEPQYF.

As to this clonotype: This clone may be a read error of a much larger clone one base away. As the CDR3 is not closed by the conserved phenylalanine or tryptophan, this likely results from a read error. CDR3 nucleotide sequence: TGTGCCAGCAGTCGTTCGGGATTTACCTACGAGCAGTACTTA. As protein: CASSRSGFTYEQYL. The chain joins TRBV12-3 or TRBV12-4 to TRBJ2-7; TRBD2 is a possible D gene (5 bases). The CDR3 is made up of 14 amino acids. Trimming shortened V by 5 bases and J by 2 bases, and 13 bases separated the two germline ends.

The chain joins TRBV4-1 to TRBJ2-7; the match to TRBD2 covers 7 bases. In germline, CDR1 is MGHRA, CDR2 YSYEKL. The V and J ends lost 2 bases and 0 bases, in that order; junction bases with no gene match: 16. CDR3 length: 19 amino acids. The CDR3 protein is CASSQLPTSLAVSSYEQYF. CDR3 DNA: TGCGCCAGCAGCCAACTTCCTACCTCTCTAGCGGTTAGCTCCTACGAGCAGTACTTC.

This clonotype occurred many times. The rearrangement uses TRBV11-3 and TRBJ2-2; 9 bases agree with TRBD2. The V segment lost 3 bases and the J segment 6 bases; nucleotides outside the gene matches: 2. Germline CDR1 and CDR2: SGHNT and YENEEA. This CDR3 spans 14 amino acids. CDR3 region: CASSFAGGAGELFF. DNA for the CDR3: TGTGCCAGCAGCTTCGCGGGAGGGGCCGGGGAGCTGTTTTTT.

Comments on this clonotype: Because the CDR3 is missing its conserved closing phenylalanine or tryptophan, this is likely a read error. This chain links TRBV11-2 with TRBJ2-2, with D possibly being TRBD1 or TRBD2 (5 bases each). The CDR3 loop spans 15 amino acids. Per germline, CDR1 SGHAT and CDR2 FQNNGV. In nucleotides, the CDR3 is TGTACCAGCAGCTTAGTTGGGGGAGACACCGGGGAGCTGTTTATT. Translating gives CTSSLVGGDTGELFI.

About this clonotype itself: At one end the junction does not follow the germline gene, possibly because of a read error. V gene TRBV13 combines with J gene TRBJ2-2; D is possibly TRBD2 (5 bases). Germline V CDR1 and CDR2: PRHDT, FYEKMQ (reference sequence). The CDR3 spans 14 residues. The CDR3 nucleotides are TGTGCCAGCAGTATAGTGAAAGGGTCCGGGGAGTTGTTTTTT. Translated, it gives CASSIVKGSGELFF.

There are many counts of this clonotype. The CDR3 DNA follows: TGCAGCCCCTGGGGAGCTGGGGAGCTGTTTTTT. It is translated as CSPWGAGELFF. The V and J genes are TRBV29-1 and TRBJ2-2; tentative D call: TRBD2 (5 bases). V lost 8 bases, J lost 8 bases, and 12 bases lay in between. The germline V gene has CDR1 SQVTM and CDR2 ANQGSEA. CDR3 length equals 11 residues.

V gene TRBV7-8 combines with J gene TRBJ2-1; perhaps D is TRBD1 or TRBD2 (5 bases each). There are 17 residues in the CDR3. The germline V and J ends were trimmed by 5 bases and 0 bases, with 17 bases remaining between them. CDR1 and CDR2 (germline): SGHVS, FQNEAQ. The CDR3, as DNA: TGTGCCAGCAGCCGTTCTAGAGGGGCAACCTCCTACAATGAGCAGTTCTTC. It codes for CASSRSRGATSYNEQFF. The complete variable domain, with remaining parts taken from reference TRBV7-8 and TRBJ2-1, reads GAGVSQSPRYKVAKRGQDVALRCDPISGHVSLFWYQQALGQGPEFLTYFQNEAQLDKSGLPSDRFFAERPEGSVSTLKIQRTQQEDSAVYLCASSRSRGATSYNEQFFGPGTRLTVL.

A remark on this clonotype: A much more abundant neighbour one base away suggests this may be a read error. CDR3 protein: CASSQRVHSDGYTF. The CDR3 nucleotides are TGTGCCAGCAGCCAAAGGGTTCATAGCGATGGCTACACCTTC. The chain links TRBV4-2 to TRBJ1-2, with no clear D. Germline values: CDR1 LGHNA, CDR2 YNFKEQ. The CDR3 runs 14 residues. Trimming stripped 2 bases from V and 6 bases from J, with 13 bases between.

For this clonotype: The final CDR3 position lacks the conserved phenylalanine or tryptophan, pointing to a likely read error. The V and J genes are TRBV29-1 and TRBJ1-1; possible D gene TRBD1, 5 bases. CDR3 length equals 15 residues. The germline CDR1 and CDR2 sequences are SQVTM and ANQGSEA. The chain's CDR3 is CSVITPSGPNTGAFY. The DNA of the CDR3 is TGCAGCGTAATCACCCCTTCGGGGCCAAACACTGGAGCTTTCTAT.

As concerns this clonotype: Its ends do not fully match the called genes, so a read error is possible. The chain carries TRBV5-6 and TRBJ2-2; tentatively, D is TRBD2 (5 bases). Germline loops: CDR1 SGHDT, CDR2 YYEEEE. This CDR3 is built from 15 residues. CDR3 amino acids: CAISLAPRVAGELLF. CDR3 nucleotides: TGTGCCATCAGCTTGGCACCCAGAGTCGCCGGGGAGCTGTTATTT.

This clonotype turned up a few times. The rearrangement uses TRBV6-6 and TRBJ1-4; no clear D. Germline loops: CDR1 MNHNY, CDR2 SVGAGI (reference sequence). Trimming cost V 1 base and J 5 bases, with 14 bases left between them. This CDR3 has 16 amino acids. The CDR3 region is CASSYFLLNLNEKLFF. CDR3 nucleotide sequence: TGTGCCAGCAGTTACTTTCTCTTGAACCTAAATGAAAAACTGTTTTTT.

This clonotype has at least ten counts. The rearrangement uses TRBV12-3 or TRBV12-4 and TRBJ2-2; 12 nucleotides agree with TRBD2. This CDR3 comprises 15 residues. The trim removed 4 bases at V and 5 bases at J, leaving 2 bases unmatched. The CDR3 region is CASSSGLAGTGELFF. The CDR3 coding sequence is TGTGCCAGCAGTTCAGGACTAGCGGGAACCGGGGAGCTGTTTTTT.

A word on this clonotype: One junction end disagrees with the germline gene, perhaps due to a read error. The chain combines TRBV14 with TRBJ2-4, with a possible D match to TRBD1 (6 bases). The CDR3 consists of 14 residues. Germline V lookup: CDR1 SGHDN, CDR2 FVKESK. The CDR3 region is CASSQEGQRNIQYF. In DNA form, the CDR3 reads TGTGCTAGCAGCCAAGAAGGACAGCGAAACATTCAGTACTTC.

On this clonotype itself: Germline and junction disagree at one end, which may indicate a read error. The V gene is TRBV11-2, the J gene TRBJ2-7; no clear D. This CDR3 is built from 12 residues. The germline V gene encodes CDR1 SGHAT and CDR2 FQNNGV. The CDR3 region is CASSISSVEQYF. CDR3 bases: TGTGCCAGCAGCATAAGTTCCGTCGAGCAGTACTTT.

A word on this clonotype: A read error may account for a junction end that differs from germline. This chain uses TRBV11-2 with TRBJ2-3; perhaps TRBD2 as D (5 bases). CDR3 length equals 13 residues. CDR1 and CDR2 from the germline V gene are SGHAT and FQNNGV. For the CDR3, the DNA is TGTGCCAGCAGCTTAGAGAGGGCAGGTACGCAGTATTTC. Translation: CASSLERAGTQYF.

This clonotype was recorded at least ten times. The rearrangement links TRBV6-2 or TRBV6-3 to TRBJ2-5; TRBD2 matches at 8 bases. Germline assignment: CDR1 MNHEY and CDR2 SVGEGT. The J segment lost 4 bases and the V segment lost 2 bases, leaving 3 bases of the junction unmatched. The CDR3 is 14 amino acids. CDR3: CASSYGAGGETQYF. The CDR3 coding sequence is TGTGCCAGCAGTTACGGCGCGGGAGGAGAGACCCAGTACTTC.

The V and J genes are TRBV10-2 and TRBJ2-2; possibly TRBD1 for D (5 bases). Germline loops: CDR1 WSHSY, CDR2 SAAADI. Between the trimmed V and J ends, which lost 4 bases and 7 bases, there was a span of 10 bases. The CDR3 totals 13 residues. The chain's CDR3 is CASSGRGIGELFF. DNA of the CDR3: TGCGCCAGCAGTGGTAGGGGTATCGGGGAGCTGTTTTTT.

The chain has TRBV28 and TRBJ1-2, with a possible D match to TRBD1 (6 bases). This CDR3 has 12 residues. Trimming cost V 6 bases and J 6 bases, with 11 bases left between them. Germline loops: CDR1 MDHEN, CDR2 SYDVKM. Here the CDR3 reads CASRDSWDGYTF. The CDR3 DNA is TGTGCCAGCAGGGACAGTTGGGATGGCTACACCTTC.

The rearrangement joins TRBV12-3 or TRBV12-4 to TRBJ2-6; D is unresolved. The CDR3 length is 15 residues. Trimming cost V 6 bases and J 2 bases, with 11 bases left between them. CDR3 sequence: CASSLLGTGANVLTF. The CDR3 DNA sequence: TGTGCCAGCAGCCTCTTGGGGACTGGGGCCAACGTCCTGACTTTC.

Notes on this clonotype: One junction end does not reproduce the germline sequence, and a read error may be involved. The rearrangement links TRBV7-8 to TRBJ2-2; the D gene is possibly TRBD2 (6 bases). The CDR3 length is 16 residues. Germline-derived CDR1 and CDR2 are SGHVS and FQNEAQ. Here the CDR3 DNA reads TGTGCCAGCAGCTTAGGGCGACGGGAGAACACCCGGGAGCTGTTTTTT. This encodes CASSLGRRENTRELFF.

V and J are TRBV12-3 or TRBV12-4 and TRBJ2-5, with D hard to call. CDR3 length: 15 amino acids. V was trimmed by 2 bases and J by 0 bases, leaving 10 bases between them. The CDR3 sequence is CASSLSASYQETQYF. The CDR3 DNA is TGTGCCAGCAGTTTATCCGCCAGTTACCAAGAGACCCAGTACTTC.

Remarks on this clonotype: This clone may be a read error of a much larger clone one base away. V gene TRBV29-1 combines with J gene TRBJ1-5, with 7 bases aligning to TRBD1. The junction had 7 bases not matched to a gene; V was cut back by 4 bases and J by 4 bases. This CDR3 has 14 residues. Per the germline V gene, CDR1 is SQVTM and CDR2 is ANQGSEA. CDR3 nucleotide sequence: TGCAGCGTTGCCGGGACAGACATTAATCAGCCCCAGCATTTT. Residues: CSVAGTDINQPQHF.

This clonotype was observed a handful of times. The missing conserved phenylalanine or tryptophan at the end of this CDR3 makes a read error likely. The rearrangement joins TRBV12-3 or TRBV12-4 to TRBJ1-5, with D unclear. The ends were cut back, 5 bases at V and 5 bases at J, with 10 bases in the middle. The CDR3 contains 13 residues. CDR3 sequence reads: CASSQGSDQPQHS. The CDR3 DNA reads TGTGCCAGCAGTCAAGGGTCAGATCAGCCCCAGCATTCT.

The chain combines TRBV7-8 with TRBJ2-3, with 9 bases aligning to TRBD2. Germline assignment: CDR1 SGHVS and CDR2 FQNEAQ. V gave up 4 bases and J gave up 0 bases; unmatched junction bases: 5. The CDR3 is 16 amino acids. CDR3 coding DNA: TGTGCCAGCAGCTCCCCGACTAGCGGAAGCACAGATACGCAGTATTTT. It encodes CASSSPTSGSTDTQYF. Using reference TRBV7-8 and TRBJ2-3 for the parts outside the CDR3, the full variable domain is GAGVSQSPRYKVAKRGQDVALRCDPISGHVSLFWYQQALGQGPEFLTYFQNEAQLDKSGLPSDRFFAERPEGSVSTLKIQRTQQEDSAVYLCASSSPTSGSTDTQYFGPGTRLTVL.

This clonotype came up a few times. The chain couples TRBV28 to TRBJ2-5, with D unresolved. The germline CDR1 and CDR2 sequences are MDHEN and SYDVKM. Trimming shortened V by 3 bases and J by 5 bases, and 10 bases separated the two germline ends. The length of the CDR3 is 13 residues. CDR3 sequence reads: CASSFNGRETQYF. The CDR3 nucleotides are TGTGCCAGCAGTTTCAACGGACGGGAGACCCAGTACTTC.

This clonotype was picked up many times. This chain uses TRBV11-2 with TRBJ2-5; 9 bases are shared with TRBD1. This CDR3 is built from 15 residues. V shed 1 base and J 4 bases; nucleotides not matched to a gene: 4. The V gene's germline CDR1 is SGHAT and CDR2 FQNNGV. CDR3 protein: CASSLGDREGETQYF. CDR3 in DNA: TGTGCCAGCAGCTTAGGGGACAGGGAGGGAGAGACCCAGTACTTC.

This clonotype is a singleton in its sample. The rearrangement joins TRBV7-8 to TRBJ2-7, with D perhaps TRBD1 (6 bases). The CDR3 is 14 residues long. V was clipped by 5 bases and J by 2 bases, with 13 bases between them. Looked up from germline, CDR1 is SGHVS and CDR2 is FQNEAQ. CDR3 coding DNA: TGTGCCAGCAGCCGATCACAGGGCCCCTACGAGCAGTACTTC. Amino acid sequence: CASSRSQGPYEQYF.

The chain has TRBV29-1 and TRBJ1-5, with a weak D call TRBD1 (5 bases). This CDR3 region has 13 residues. The germline V gene has CDR1 SQVTM and CDR2 ANQGSEA. Deletions cut 5 bases from V and 7 bases from J, with 15 bases between. CDR3 loop: CSVRGSAMQPQHF. The CDR3 region has the DNA TGCAGCGTTAGGGGCAGCGCGATGCAGCCCCAGCATTTT.

A note on this clonotype: At one end, the junction sequence differs from germline, possibly due to a read error. The V and J genes are TRBV11-3 and TRBJ2-1; D is perhaps TRBD1 or TRBD2 (5 bases each). CDR1 and CDR2 (germline): SGHNT, YENEEA. There are 15 residues in the CDR3. In nucleotides, the CDR3 is TGTGCCAGCAGCCTCGGGGCCCGCTCCTACATTGAGCAGTTCTTC. Residues: CASSLGARSYIEQFF.